This T cell receptor beta chain comes out of a study of T cells in Graves' hyperthyroidism and ophthalmopathy. Over 18 months, lack of ophthalmopathy progression marked Graves' hyperthyroidism as stable. Criteria for exclusion of patients were uncontrolled infection, other autoimmune disease, pregnancy or lactation. Notes on this clonotype: The antigen remains unidentified.

Germline trimming cut 4 bases from V and 2 bases from J; bases unmatched to any gene: 1. This CDR3 region has 15 residues. Germline CDR1 KGHDR, CDR2 SFDVKD. What was amplified from RNA transcripts were TCR beta CDR3 regions. The primer set for the first-round RT-PCR of the TCR CDR3 was HTBI. TCRdb recomputed calls from the multiplex PCR reads with MiXCR, one row per CDR3 protein. The sample yields approximately 590,000 distinct CDR3 sequences, roughly 50% seen once. Whole-study results and caveats: From stable hyperthyroidism, ophthalmopathy was separated by a 13 V-J model. Expanded thyroid clonotypes (above 0.001) were mostly also found in blood.

Sequenced sample: peripheral blood or thyroid tissue (not recorded which). The chain employs TRBV24-1 and TRBJ2-7; TRBD2 matches at 13 bases. The sequence came from a woman aged 18 to 35 with Graves' hyperthyroidism. CDR3 coding DNA: TGTGCCACCAGTGAGGGGACTAGCGGGGCCTACGAGCAGTACTTC. This sequence encodes CATSEGTSGAYEQYF.